The TCR beta chain described here comes from a study of identical twins. Whole-study findings and limits: Some out-of-frame alpha sequences were shared by twins, and these showed excess low generation probability.

Regarding this clonotype: Its antigen is not identified.

One entry per CDR3 protein, called by TCRdb with MiXCR from the 5' RACE reads. The table shows approximately 470,000 distinct CDR3 sequences, with 11% to 15% occurring only once. CDR3 size: 13 residues. V lost 6 bases, J lost 4 bases, and 12 bases lay in between. From germline, CDR1 is MNHEY and CDR2 SVGEGT. These data were likewise used in another study, on yellow fever vaccine responses in identical twins.

The sample taken for sequencing was CD4+ T cells sorted from blood. The rearrangement joins TRBV6-2 or TRBV6-3 to TRBJ2-5; perhaps TRBD1 as D (6 bases). The receptor comes from a woman between 18 and 29 years old in good health. The CDR3, as DNA: TGTGCCAGCAGGACAGGATCCCCAGAGACCCAGTACTTC. It specifies CASRTGSPETQYF.